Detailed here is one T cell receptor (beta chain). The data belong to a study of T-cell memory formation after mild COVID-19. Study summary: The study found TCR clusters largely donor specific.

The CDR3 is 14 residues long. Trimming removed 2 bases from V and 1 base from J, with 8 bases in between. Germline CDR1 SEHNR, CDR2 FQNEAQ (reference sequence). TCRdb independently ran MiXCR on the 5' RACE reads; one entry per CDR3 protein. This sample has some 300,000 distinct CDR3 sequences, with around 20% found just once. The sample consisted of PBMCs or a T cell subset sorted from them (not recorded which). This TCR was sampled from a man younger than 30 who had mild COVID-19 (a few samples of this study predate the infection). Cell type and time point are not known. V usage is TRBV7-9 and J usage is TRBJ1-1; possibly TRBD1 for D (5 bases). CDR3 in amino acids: CASSLSGWNTEAFF. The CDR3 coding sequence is TGTGCCAGCAGCTTATCAGGGTGGAACACTGAAGCTTTCTTT.